This is a list of T cell receptor beta chains from one sample in a study of metastatic and nonmetastatic thyroid tumors. TCRdb re-clonotyped the PCR reads via MiXCR. In the table there are some 45,000 clones, under 20% of which are singletons. Sequencing was carried out using blood. The receptors shown here come from a female donor with papillary thyroid cancer or a benign thyroid nodule (not recorded which). Some clones in this sample may be carry-over from other donors' samples. CDR3s include the opening cysteine and the closing phenylalanine or tryptophan. The D gene is left open where the match is weak. Clone size is given for some rows only: seen once, a few or many times, or a class if the clone is expanded.

few - TRBJ1-2 TRBV19 CASRFGSNYGYTF TGTGCCAGTAGGTTCGGTTCCAACTATGGCTACACCTTC
few TRBD2 TRBJ2-7 TRBV6-4 CASRTGGSYEQYF TGTGCCAGCAGAACGGGGGGTTCCTACGAGCAGTACTTC
- TRBD2 TRBJ2-3 TRBV4-1 CASSQELAGSSDTQYF TGCGCCAGCAGCCAAGAACTAGCGGGCAGTTCAGATACGCAGTATTTT
- - TRBJ2-2 TRBV5-1 CASSFVAGELFF TGCGCCAGCAGCTTCGTCGCCGGGGAGCTGTTTTTT
- - TRBJ2-7 TRBV7-8 CASSYEPNEQYF TGTGCCAGCAGCTATGAACCTAACGAGCAGTACTTC
- - TRBJ2-7 TRBV12-3/TRBV12-4 CASSLDTYEHYF TGTGCCAGCAGTTTAGATACCTATGAGCATTACTTC
many - TRBJ1-4 TRBV2 CASSEVEKLFF TGTGCCAGCAGTGAAGTTGAAAAACTGTTTTTT
many TRBD2 TRBJ2-4 TRBV6-1 CASRRLSGRTGKNIQYF TGTGCCAGCAGACGCCTCAGCGGGAGAACGGGCAAAAACATTCAGTACTTC
- TRBD1 TRBJ1-2 TRBV24-1 CATSDSQGAYGHTF TGTGCCACCAGTGATTCCCAGGGGGCCTATGGCCACACCTTC
many - TRBJ1-2 TRBV5-8 CASSLGKRANYGYTF TGTGCCAGCAGCTTGGGAAAGAGAGCTAACTATGGCTACACCTTC
- TRBD1 TRBJ2-7 TRBV20-1 CSAGTGVSYEQYF TGCAGTGCTGGGACAGGGGTCTCCTACGAGCAGTACTTC
once - TRBJ1-1 TRBV5-1 CASITNTEAFF TGCGCCAGCATAACCAACACTGAAGCTTTCTTT
few TRBD2 TRBJ2-1 TRBV5-1 CASRVSGRENEQFF TGCGCCAGCAGGGTTAGCGGGAGGGAAAATGAGCAGTTCTTC
few - TRBJ2-6 TRBV6-1 CASTIPAGANVLTF TGTGCCAGCACAATTCCAGCTGGGGCCAACGTCCTCACTTTC
many TRBD1 TRBJ2-1 TRBV11-2 CASSLTGTGGMEQFF TGTGCCAGCAGCTTGACCGGGACAGGGGGCATGGAGCAGTTCTTC
medium-sized - TRBJ1-6 TRBV6-1 CASSESYGLYNSPLHF TGTGCCAGCAGTGAATCCTACGGGCTCTATAATTCACCCCTCCACTTT
many TRBD1 TRBJ1-1 TRBV5-1 CASSFDTGVSTEAFF TGCGCCAGCAGCTTCGATACAGGGGTGAGCACTGAAGCTTTCTTT
many - TRBJ2-5 TRBV19 CASSIGATQGETQYF TGTGCCAGTAGTATTGGGGCCACCCAGGGGGAGACCCAGTACTTC
- - TRBJ1-3 TRBV6-1 CASSEALGSSAGNTIYF TGTGCCAGCAGTGAAGCGCTTGGGAGTTCTGCGGGAAACACCATATATTTT
few - TRBJ1-5 TRBV6-1 CASSAKQGQPQHF TGTGCCAGCAGTGCCAAGCAAGGACAGCCCCAGCATTTT
many TRBD2 TRBJ2-7 TRBV11-2 CASSLDTPSGRFSYEQYF TGTGCCAGCAGCTTAGATACGCCCAGCGGGAGGTTCTCCTACGAGCAGTACTTC
many - TRBJ1-3 TRBV19 CASIGGNSGNTIYF TGTGCCAGTATCGGCGGGAACTCTGGAAACACCATATATTTT
- - TRBJ1-1 TRBV5-1 CASSLGRSVGNTEALF TGCGCCAGCAGCTTGGGTCGTTCGGTCGGGAACACTGAAGCTCTCTTT
many - TRBJ1-1 TRBV2 CASCLGLRDRYMNTEAFF TGCGCCAGCTGCCTGGGACTCCGGGACCGCTACATGAACACTGAAGCTTTCTTT
- - TRBJ2-7 TRBV20-1 CSARDPGQPTYEKYF TGTAGTGCTAGAGATCCGGGACAACCGACCTACGAGAAGTACTTC